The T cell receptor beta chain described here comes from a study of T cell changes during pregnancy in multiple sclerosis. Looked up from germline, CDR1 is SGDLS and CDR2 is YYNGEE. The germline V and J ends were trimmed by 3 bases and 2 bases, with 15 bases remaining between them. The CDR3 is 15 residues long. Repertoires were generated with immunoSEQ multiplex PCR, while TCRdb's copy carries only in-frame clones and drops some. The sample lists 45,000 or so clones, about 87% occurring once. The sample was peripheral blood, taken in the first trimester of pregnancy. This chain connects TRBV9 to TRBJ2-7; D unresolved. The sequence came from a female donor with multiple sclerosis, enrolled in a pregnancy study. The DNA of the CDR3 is TGTGCCAGCAGCGCCGCTCCCAGTTCCACCTACGAGCAGTACTTC. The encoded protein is CASSAAPSSTYEQYF.